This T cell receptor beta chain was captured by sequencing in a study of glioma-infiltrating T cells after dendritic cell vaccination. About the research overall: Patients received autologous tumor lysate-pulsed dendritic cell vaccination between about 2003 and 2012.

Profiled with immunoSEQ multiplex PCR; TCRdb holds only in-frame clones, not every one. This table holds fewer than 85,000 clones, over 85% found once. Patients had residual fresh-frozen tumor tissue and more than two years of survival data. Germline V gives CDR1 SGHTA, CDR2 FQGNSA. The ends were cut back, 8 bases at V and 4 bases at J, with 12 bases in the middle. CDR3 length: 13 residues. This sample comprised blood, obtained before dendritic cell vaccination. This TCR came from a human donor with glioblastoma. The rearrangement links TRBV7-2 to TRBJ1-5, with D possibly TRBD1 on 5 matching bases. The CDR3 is CASAAGWNQPQHF. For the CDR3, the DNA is TGTGCCAGCGCGGCAGGGTGGAATCAGCCCCAGCATTTT.